These 15 T cell receptor beta chains came from one sample sequenced in a study of radiation and T cells in renal cell carcinoma. Treatment meaning: 15 Gy SBRT to primary tumor, nephrectomy 4 weeks later. Method: immunoSEQ multiplex PCR; TCRdb's copy keeps in-frame clones and lacks some. This sample has 15,000 to 20,000 clones, with roughly 45% found just once. The source was tumor tissue, collected from a patient whose treatment included radiotherapy and nephrectomy. These receptors were taken from a woman in her sixties with renal cell carcinoma.

The chain has TRBV7-2 and TRBJ2-1; 10 positions match TRBD1. The CDR3 loop spans 17 amino acids. CDR1 is SGHTA, CDR2 FQGNSA, per germline. The V and J ends lost 1 base and 11 bases, in that order; junction bases with no gene match: 14. CDR3 sequence reads: CASSLDSGTGAFGQQFF. The CDR3 DNA sequence: TGTGCCAGCAGCTTAGATTCCGGGACAGGGGCTTTCGGTCAGCAGTTCTTC.

The gene calls are TRBV5-5 and TRBJ1-5; D ambiguous. This CDR3 region has 15 residues. V was clipped by 4 bases and J by 4 bases, with 15 bases between them. Per germline, CDR1 SGHKS and CDR2 YYEKEE (reference sequence). The CDR3 protein is CASSQEGGKNQPQHF. For the CDR3, the DNA is TGTGCCAGCAGCCAAGAGGGCGGTAAGAATCAGCCCCAGCATTTT.

This clone has a single count. The chain couples TRBV13 to TRBJ2-2; 7 bases align to TRBD1. J lost 2 bases, V lost 4 bases, and 7 bases had no gene match. CDR3 length equals 16 residues. Germline V CDR1 and CDR2: PRHDT, FYEKMQ (reference sequence). The CDR3 region has the DNA TGTGCCAGCAGCTCCGCCGGGACAGTAAACACCGGGGAGCTGTTTTTT. Translating gives CASSSAGTVNTGELFF.

This clone was observed a few times. The rearrangement uses TRBV4-1 and TRBJ2-7; tentatively, D is TRBD2 (6 bases). Trimming cost V 3 bases and J 7 bases, with 10 bases left between them. This CDR3 spans 12 amino acids. In germline, CDR1 is MGHRA, CDR2 YSYEKL. The CDR3 spells CASSQGGPEQYF. CDR3 sequence (DNA): TGCGCCAGCAGCCAGGGGGGTCCTGAGCAGTACTTC.

Note on this clone: Other DNA sequences in the same sample also yield this CDR3. The chain recombines TRBV30 with TRBJ2-2, with D hard to call. With 4 bases removed from V and 0 bases from J, the gap between germline ends came to 9 bases. The CDR3 covers 14 residues. Per germline, CDR1 GTSNPN and CDR2 SVGIG (reference sequence). CDR3 DNA: TGTGCCTGGAATCGTCAGGCGAACACCGGGGAGCTGTTTTTT. It is translated as CAWNRQANTGELFF.

This clone was found once. The chain recombines TRBV19 with TRBJ2-1; 9 nucleotides align to TRBD2. The ends lost 1 base at V and 6 bases at J; junction bases unmatched: 10. Per germline, CDR1 LNHDA and CDR2 SQIVND (reference sequence). The CDR3 totals 17 residues. The CDR3 spells CASSIGTMREGLNEQFF. As DNA, the CDR3 is TGTGCCAGTAGTATAGGCACCATGCGGGAGGGCCTCAATGAGCAGTTCTTC. Supplemented by reference TRBV19 and TRBJ2-1, the full variable domain reads DGGITQSPKYLFRKEGQNVTLSCEQNLNHDAMYWYRQDPGQGLRLIYYSQIVNDFQKGDIAEGYSVSREKKESFPLTVTSAQKNPTAFYLCASSIGTMREGLNEQFFGPGTRLTVL.

The chain uses TRBV27 and TRBJ1-4; maybe TRBD1 (5 bases). The ends were cut back, 1 base at V and 0 bases at J, with 6 bases in the middle. CDR1 and CDR2 (germline): MNHEY, SMNVEV (reference sequence). The CDR3 sequence is 15 residues long. CDR3 loop: CASSLYRSTNEKLFF. The CDR3 DNA reads TGTGCCAGCAGTTTATACAGGTCAACTAATGAAAAACTGTTTTTT.

The chain employs TRBV2 and TRBJ1-6; D perhaps matches TRBD1 (5 bases). The ends were cut back, 6 bases at V and 2 bases at J, with 14 bases in the middle. The germline CDR1 and CDR2 sequences are SNHLY and FYNNEI. This CDR3 spans 16 amino acids. The CDR3 nucleotides are TGTGCCAGCAGCGTGGGGACCTTAACCTATAATTCACCCCTCCACTTT. Its translation: CASSVGTLTYNSPLHF. The full variable domain, rest sourced from reference TRBV2 and TRBJ1-6, is EPEVTQTPSHQVTQMGQEVILRCVPISNHLYFYWYRQILGQKVEFLVSFYNNEISEKSEIFDDQFSVERPDGSNFTLKIRSTKLEDSAMYFCASSVGTLTYNSPLHFGNGTRLTVT.

This chain uses TRBV9 with TRBJ2-7; 10 bases line up with TRBD2. The CDR3 spans 13 residues. Per the germline V gene, CDR1 is SGDLS and CDR2 is YYNGEE. V gave up 7 bases and J gave up 0 bases; unmatched junction bases: 1. The chain's CDR3 is CASGTSASYEQYF. CDR3 in DNA: TGTGCCAGCGGGACTAGCGCCTCCTACGAGCAGTACTTC.

The CDR3 spells CASSPRVSQHEQFF. CDR3 DNA sequence: TGTGCCAGCAGCCCTCGAGTTAGCCAGCATGAGCAGTTCTTC. J is TRBJ2-1 and V is TRBV9, with D unresolved. Trimming pared 4 bases from V and 8 bases from J, leaving 16 bases between. The length of the CDR3 is 14 residues. Germline V CDR1 and CDR2: SGDLS, YYNGEE.

The CDR3 coding sequence is TGTGCCAGCAGTGAACGCGGCTATTCGGGAAACACCATATATTTT. Translation gives CASSERGYSGNTIYF. The chain is built from TRBV2 and TRBJ1-3; D call uncertain. The germline gives CDR1 SNHLY, CDR2 FYNNEI. The CDR3 loop spans 15 amino acids. V lost 2 bases to trimming and J lost 4 bases, with 12 bases between them.

The sample holds a few counts of this clone. The chain links TRBV29-1 to TRBJ1-5; D not certain. The germline V gene has CDR1 SQVTM and CDR2 ANQGSEA. This CDR3 comprises 12 residues. The V end lost 7 bases, the J end lost 0 bases, and 7 bases lay between the germline ends. Written as DNA, the CDR3 is TGCAGCGCCCGATCTAGCAATCAGCCCCAGCATTTT. Protein: CSARSSNQPQHF.

This chain connects TRBV19 to TRBJ1-6, with unresolved D. Trimming stripped 5 bases from V and 7 bases from J, with 9 bases between. Germline CDR1 and CDR2: LNHDA and SQIVND (reference sequence). The CDR3 has 13 amino acids. Here the CDR3 DNA reads TGTGCCAGTAGTCTCGACACCAATTCACCCCTCCACTTT. It is translated as CASSLDTNSPLHF.

The chain is built from TRBV15 and TRBJ2-5; D not certain. From germline, CDR1 is LNHNV and CDR2 YYDKDF (reference sequence). The V end lost 1 base, the J end lost 5 bases, and 14 bases lay between the germline ends. The CDR3 is 15 residues long. The CDR3 sequence: CATSRGVGPRETQYF. For the CDR3, the DNA is TGTGCCACCAGCAGAGGGGTCGGTCCACGGGAGACCCAGTACTTC.

This clone was counted a few times. The CDR3 sequence is CASSPQGTSNQPQHF. CDR3 sequence (DNA): TGCGCCAGCAGCCCTCAGGGCACCAGCAATCAGCCCCAGCATTTT. The rearrangement joins TRBV5-1 to TRBJ1-5; a possible D gene is TRBD1 (5 bases). The CDR3 is made up of 15 amino acids. Trimming took 4 bases from V and 1 from J, leaving 12 bases between them. CDR1 SGHRS and CDR2 YFSETQ come from the germline V gene.